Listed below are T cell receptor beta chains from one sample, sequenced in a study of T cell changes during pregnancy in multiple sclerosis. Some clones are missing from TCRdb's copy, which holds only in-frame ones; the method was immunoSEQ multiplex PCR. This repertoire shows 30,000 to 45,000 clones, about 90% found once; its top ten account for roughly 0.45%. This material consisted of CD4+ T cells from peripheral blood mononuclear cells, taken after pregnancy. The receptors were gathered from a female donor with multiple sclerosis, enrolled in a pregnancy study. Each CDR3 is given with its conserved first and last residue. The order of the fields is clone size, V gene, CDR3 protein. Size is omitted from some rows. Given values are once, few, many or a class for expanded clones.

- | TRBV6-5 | CASSYSWGVKETQYF
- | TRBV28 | CASTQTGVLAADYNEQFF
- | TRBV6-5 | CASRASGTVIYEQYF
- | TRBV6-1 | CASSERTGSFYNEQFF
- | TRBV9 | CASSAGQATQEQYF
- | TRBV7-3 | CASSLNSGGGYTEAFF
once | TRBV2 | CASSPRLAAYNEQFF
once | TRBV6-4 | CASSLTGTDTQYF
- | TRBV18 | CASSPSRQGYSNQPQHF
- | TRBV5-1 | CASSRTTSGRFSYNEQFF
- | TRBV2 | CASSVEGTGQPQHF
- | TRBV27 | CASSLAWDRTREQYF
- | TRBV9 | CASSVGPGNYGYTF
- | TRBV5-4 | CASSRFGTEAFF
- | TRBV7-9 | CASSPGTGAYEQYF
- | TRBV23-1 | CASSQTTGQVRAFF
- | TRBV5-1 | CASSLVSDGGPDTQYF
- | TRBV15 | CATSSRSPGTSGYEQYF
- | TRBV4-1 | CASSQDPRKDTQYF
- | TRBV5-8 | CASSVDRGRTGELFF
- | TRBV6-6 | CASSYGTISYEQYF
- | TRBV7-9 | CASRGTGVSYNEQFF
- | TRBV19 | CASTTRDNEQFF
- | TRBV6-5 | CASSYSQGSRNSPLHF
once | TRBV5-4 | CASSLEGNYEQYF
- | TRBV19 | CATSLIGGGNQPQHF
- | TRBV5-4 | CASSGDIEEKLFF
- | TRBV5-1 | CASSRFQGGTGNTIYF
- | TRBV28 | CASSFPGAGGQYSNQPQHF
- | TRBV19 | CASSIRPVWGDSNQPQHF
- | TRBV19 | CASSMRAGAGNTIYF
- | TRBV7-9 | CASNEGAGEDQETQYF
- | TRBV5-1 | CASSSPPGQGTTKNIQYF
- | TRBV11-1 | CASSYGPSSGTEAFF
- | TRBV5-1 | CASSLRDTRTDTQYF
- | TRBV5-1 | CASSPRDRGRSPLHF
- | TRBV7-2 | CASTLTGSHTEAFF
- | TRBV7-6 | CASSLGGTSTDTQYF
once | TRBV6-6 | CASSPDRGRGTEAFF
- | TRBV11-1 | CASSDRLAGVVNEQFF
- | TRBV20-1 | CSAPRGTEQYF
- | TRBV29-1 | CSVDFETAPNTEAFF
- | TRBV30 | CAWNPPLRDSNEQFF
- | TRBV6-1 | CASSALGVSNPGGNTIYF
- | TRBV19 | CASIGDRRNSPLHF
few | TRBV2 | CASRLTGKNTEAFF
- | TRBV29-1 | CSVAGVGETQYF
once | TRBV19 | CASSLGRSSYNSPLHF
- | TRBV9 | CASSVGEGSETAFYGYTF
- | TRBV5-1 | CASSYSGGRLGNTIYF
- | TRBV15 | CATSAPRGYNEQFF
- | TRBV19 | CASSPGGAGYTF
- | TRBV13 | CASSLGLSGNTEAFF
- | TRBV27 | CASSLSTGSYEQYF
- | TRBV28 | CASSPSLGDRGDSYEQYF
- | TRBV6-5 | CASAWTATNEKLFF
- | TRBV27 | CASSHPSGHPYEQYF